The 12 T cell receptor beta chains listed next were all sequenced from one sample in a study of blood T cell repertoires in COVID-19. The data were produced by immunoSEQ multiplex PCR, yet TCRdb's version contains in-frame clones alone and is incomplete. Among some 120,000 clones listed, roughly 85% were seen once. Specimen: peripheral blood. The receptor set was obtained from a woman of 80 years or more with acute or convalescent COVID-19.

The V gene is TRBV7-3, the J gene TRBJ1-1; TRBD1 aligns across 8 bases. CDR1 is SGHTA, CDR2 FQGTGA, per germline. The CDR3 runs to 13 residues. Trimming cost V 5 bases and J 2 bases; bases outside gene matches: 1. The CDR3 is CASSDRGNTEAFF. The CDR3 nucleotides are TGTGCCAGCAGCGACAGGGGAAACACTGAAGCTTTCTTT.

This clone was seen once. The chain couples TRBV3-1 (or the pseudogene TRBV3-2) to TRBJ1-2; 11 bases line up with TRBD1. Germline CDR1 and CDR2: LGHDT and YNNKEL (reference sequence). This CDR3 contains 13 residues. Germline trimming cut 5 bases from V and 6 bases from J; bases unmatched to any gene: 2. CDR3: CASSRGQGDGYTF. CDR3 nucleotides: TGTGCCAGCAGCAGGGGACAGGGGGATGGCTACACCTTC.

A single count supports this clone. The chain employs TRBV2 and TRBJ1-5; 11 positions agree with TRBD1. Germline CDR1 reads SNHLY; CDR2 reads FYNNEI. V lost 7 bases, J lost 1 base, and 6 bases stayed unmatched. CDR3 length equals 16 residues. The CDR3 sequence: CASKTGDRGSNQPQHF. DNA for the CDR3: TGTGCCAGCAAGACGGGGGACAGGGGGAGCAATCAGCCCCAGCATTTT.

The chain is built from TRBV20-1 and TRBJ1-1; the D is unclear. Trimming stripped 4 bases from V and 1 base from J, with 4 bases between. The CDR3 spans 11 residues. Germline V gene sequence: CDR1 DFQATT, CDR2 SNEGSKA (reference sequence). The CDR3 is CSATGNTEAFF. The CDR3 DNA reads TGCAGTGCTACAGGGAACACTGAAGCTTTCTTT.

The V gene is TRBV15, the J gene TRBJ1-4; D uncertain. Germline-derived CDR1 and CDR2 are LNHNV and YYDKDF (reference sequence). The CDR3 is made up of 16 amino acids. V was cut by 1 base and J by 0 bases, with 9 bases left in between. CDR3 nucleotides: TGTGCCACCAGCAGAGTGGGAGTCGCAACTAATGAAAAACTGTTTTTT. Residues: CATSRVGVATNEKLFF.

The V call is TRBV19, the J call TRBJ1-4, with D possibly being TRBD1 (5 bases). With 10 bases removed from V and 4 bases from J, the gap between germline ends came to 16 bases. The CDR3 consists of 14 residues. The germline V gene has CDR1 LNHDA and CDR2 SQIVND (reference sequence). The CDR3 spells CATSTRDYNEKLFF. CDR3 nucleotide sequence: TGTGCCACCTCGACGAGGGACTATAATGAAAAACTGTTTTTT.

V gene TRBV7-2 combines with J gene TRBJ2-5, with 8 bases fitting TRBD1. V lost 5 bases to trimming and J lost 5 bases; unmatched junction nucleotides: 4. This CDR3 is 13 amino acids long. CDR1 and CDR2 from the germline V gene are SGHTA and FQGNSA. The CDR3 coding sequence is TGTGCCAGCAGCGACAGGGGAGGCGAGACCCAGTACTTC. Its translation is CASSDRGGETQYF.

The chain couples TRBV11-3 to TRBJ2-5; D gene uncertain. Between the trimmed V and J ends, which lost 1 base and 4 bases, there was a span of 7 bases. Germline V gene data show CDR1 as SGHNT and CDR2 as YENEEA. This CDR3 spans 13 amino acids. CDR3 protein: CASSLVPLETQYF. The DNA for the CDR3 is TGTGCCAGCAGCTTAGTTCCCCTAGAGACCCAGTACTTC. Supplemented by reference TRBV11-3 and TRBJ2-5, the full variable domain reads EAGVVQSPRYKIIEKKQPVAFWCNPISGHNTLYWYLQNLGQGPELLIRYENEEAVDDSQLPKDRFSAERLKGVDSTLKIQPAELGDSAVYLCASSLVPLETQYFGPGTRLLVL.

The chain couples TRBV4-1 to TRBJ1-2; the match to TRBD1 covers 11 bases. The CDR3 covers 14 residues. V shed 3 bases and J 7 bases; nucleotides not matched to a gene: 4. Germline lookup yields CDR1 MGHRA and CDR2 YSYEKL. CDR3 in DNA: TGCGCCAGCAGCCAGGACAGGGGGCTCTCTGGCTACACCTTC. Its translation: CASSQDRGLSGYTF.

The V call is TRBV2, the J call TRBJ1-1; 8 bases match TRBD1. V was pared by 4 bases and J by 0 bases, with 7 bases of the junction left unmatched. Germline CDR1 is SNHLY and CDR2 is FYNNEI. There are 16 residues in the CDR3. The CDR3: CASSVSTGGMNTEAFF. As DNA, the CDR3 is TGTGCCAGCAGTGTAAGCACAGGGGGAATGAACACTGAAGCTTTCTTT.

The V and J genes are TRBV4-2 and TRBJ2-7; tentative D call: TRBD1 (6 bases). V was shortened by 8 bases and J by 6 bases, with 17 bases between the two germline ends. The CDR3 consists of 13 residues. Germline CDR1 LGHNA, CDR2 YNFKEQ. The DNA of the CDR3 is TGTGCCAGCCGACAGGATACCTTTGGCGAGCAGTACTTC. Residues: CASRQDTFGEQYF.

The chain carries TRBV3-1 (or the pseudogene TRBV3-2) and TRBJ1-1, with D uncertain. Trimming cost V 4 bases and J 7 bases, with 10 bases left between them. There are 12 residues in the CDR3. Looked up from germline, CDR1 is LGHDT and CDR2 is YNNKEL (reference sequence). This chain's CDR3 is CASSLKESEAFF. The CDR3 DNA follows: TGTGCCAGCAGCCTGAAGGAGAGTGAAGCTTTCTTT.